One sample yielded the 23 T cell receptor beta chains listed below, sequenced in a study of OX40 agonist ivuxolimab in advanced cancers. The method was immunoSEQ multiplex PCR; TCRdb's version includes in-frame clones alone and lacks a portion of them. The sample includes tens of thousands of clones, around 87% of them seen just once. The sequencing used CD4+ or CD8+ T cells sorted from blood, collected in a trial of the OX40 agonist ivuxolimab. These receptors were taken from an adult with an advanced solid tumor such as melanoma, head and neck, liver or kidney cancer.

J is TRBJ1-6 and V is TRBV2; TRBD1 matches 8 bases. Germline values: CDR1 SNHLY, CDR2 FYNNEI. The ends lost 7 bases at V and 8 bases at J; junction bases unmatched: 7. The CDR3 is made up of 14 amino acids. The CDR3 reads CASIGQGFYSPLHF. In DNA, the CDR3 is TGTGCCAGCATTGGACAGGGTTTTTATTCACCCCTCCACTTT.

This chain uses TRBV11-2 with TRBJ2-3; 9 nucleotides line up with TRBD2. Per germline, CDR1 SGHAT and CDR2 FQNNGV. The V gene end was trimmed by 1 base and the J gene end by 2 bases; junction bases not matched to a gene: 7. The CDR3 contains 17 residues. The CDR3 spells CASSLVRQRGATDTQYF. In nucleotides, the CDR3 is TGTGCCAGCAGCTTAGTCAGGCAGCGGGGGGCCACAGATACGCAGTATTTT.

J is TRBJ2-6 and V is TRBV27, with D possibly being TRBD1 (5 bases). V lost 0 bases to trimming and J lost 2 bases, with 11 bases between them. The CDR3 is 17 residues long. The germline CDR1 and CDR2 sequences are MNHEY and SMNVEV (reference sequence). CDR3 protein: CASSLSGPDTGANVLTF. The CDR3 nucleotides are TGTGCCAGCAGTTTATCGGGCCCGGACACTGGGGCCAACGTCCTGACTTTC. The variable domain in full, with the rest retrieved from reference TRBV27 and TRBJ2-6, is EAQVTQNPRYLITVTGKKLTVTCSQNMNHEYMSWYRQDPGLGLRQIYYSMNVEVTDKGDVPEGYKVSRKEKRNFPLILESPSPNQTSLYFCASSLSGPDTGANVLTFGAGSRLTVL.

The sample holds one count of this clone. V usage is TRBV5-1 and J usage is TRBJ2-7; D is undetermined. Trimming pared 3 bases from V and 2 bases from J, leaving 12 bases between. Germline CDR1 reads SGHRS; CDR2 reads YFSETQ. CDR3 length: 14 residues. Here the CDR3 reads CASSSAPKTYEQYF. For the CDR3, the DNA is TGCGCCAGCAGCTCGGCTCCTAAGACCTACGAGCAGTACTTC.

V is TRBV4-1 and J is TRBJ2-5, with 11 bases matching TRBD2. The germline V gene has CDR1 MGHRA and CDR2 YSYEKL. The CDR3 length is 16 residues. V lost 3 bases, J lost 4 bases, and 7 bases stayed unmatched. CDR3 region: CASSHLKGTSGETQYF. CDR3 DNA: TGCGCCAGCAGCCATCTCAAGGGGACTAGCGGAGAGACCCAGTACTTC.

This chain connects TRBV28 to TRBJ2-2; 8 positions agree with TRBD2. This CDR3 is built from 15 residues. Trimming at V came to 5 bases and at J to 5 bases, leaving 7 bases not matched to a gene. Looked up from germline, CDR1 is MDHEN and CDR2 is SYDVKM. Here the CDR3 reads CASSTPSGPTGELFF. CDR3 in DNA: TGTGCCAGCAGTACTCCTAGCGGGCCTACCGGGGAGCTGTTTTTT.

The chain carries TRBV29-1 and TRBJ1-2, with D possibly matching TRBD1 (5 bases). CDR1 is SQVTM, CDR2 ANQGSEA, per germline. Trimming took off 7 bases at V and 6 bases at J, with 21 bases between the two ends. This CDR3 contains 14 residues. CDR3 DNA sequence: TGCAGCGCGAGAGGGGACGGGGAGACGAATGGCTACACCTTC. This codes for CSARGDGETNGYTF.

J is TRBJ1-5 and V is TRBV30; 8 bases fit TRBD1. There are 15 residues in the CDR3. CDR1 is GTSNPN, CDR2 SVGIG, per germline (reference sequence). J was trimmed by 6 bases and V by 0 bases; bases with no gene match: 7. This CDR3 is CAWSVSDRGIQPQHF. CDR3 in DNA: TGTGCCTGGAGTGTTAGTGACAGGGGAATTCAGCCCCAGCATTTT.

The chain is built from TRBV27 and TRBJ2-3; D unresolved. CDR3 size: 16 residues. CDR1 and CDR2 (germline): MNHEY, SMNVEV (reference sequence). Trimming took off 2 bases at V and 1 base at J, with 13 bases between the two ends. DNA of the CDR3: TGTGCCAGCAGTTTAGGCAGGACCGCCCGCACAGATACGCAGTATTTT. It is translated as CASSLGRTARTDTQYF.

The chain links TRBV30 to TRBJ2-3, with 8 bases that match TRBD2. Germline loops: CDR1 GTSNPN, CDR2 SVGIG (reference sequence). CDR3 length: 14 residues. Trimming at V came to 8 bases and at J to 8 bases, leaving 15 bases not matched to a gene. In nucleotides, the CDR3 is TGTGCCCGAGCTGGCGGGAGGAACAGTGGTACGCAGTATTTT. Translating gives CARAGGRNSGTQYF.

The CDR3 nucleotides read TGTGCCAGCAGTCCTACAGGGGTAGTATACTACACCTTC. Protein product: CASSPTGVVYYTF. The chain links TRBV11-2 to TRBJ1-2; 7 bases agree with TRBD1. The CDR3 is made up of 13 amino acids. CDR1 is SGHAT and CDR2 is FQNNGV in the germline V gene. Unmatched junction bases numbered 11, after V lost 6 bases and J lost 10 bases.

The genes are TRBV7-2 and TRBJ2-7, with 7 bases fitting TRBD2. V was clipped by 4 bases and J by 2 bases; unmatched bases: 17. CDR1 is SGHTA and CDR2 is FQGNSA in the germline V gene. CDR3 length: 18 residues. The CDR3 nucleotides are TGTGCCAGCAGCTCCCTCGTCCGGGGAGCTAGCGGAACCTACGAGCAGTACTTC. As protein: CASSSLVRGASGTYEQYF.

This clone was detected once. This chain links TRBV6-6 with TRBJ2-1, with D perhaps assigned TRBD1 or TRBD2 (5 bases each). CDR1 and CDR2 from the germline V gene are MNHNY and SVGAGI (reference sequence). V was pared by 7 bases and J by 2 bases, with 12 bases between. The CDR3 is 14 amino acids. This chain's CDR3 is CASKGEQAYNEQFF. In DNA, the CDR3 is TGTGCCAGCAAAGGGGAGCAAGCCTACAATGAGCAGTTCTTC.

The gene calls are TRBV5-4 and TRBJ2-7; 11 nucleotides line up with TRBD1. J gave up 2 bases and V 4 bases, and 5 bases lay outside the gene matches. Germline V gene lookup returns CDR1 SGHNT and CDR2 YYREEE (reference sequence). The CDR3 consists of 15 residues. CDR3 sequence: CASSEGTGGPYEQYF. The DNA of the CDR3 is TGTGCCAGCAGCGAAGGGACAGGGGGACCCTACGAGCAGTACTTC.

CDR3 sequence: CASSLYPAGYEQYF. The DNA of the CDR3 is TGTGCCAGCAGTTTATATCCAGCGGGGTACGAGCAGTACTTC. V and J are TRBV27 and TRBJ2-7; 7 bases are shared with TRBD2. CDR3 length equals 14 residues. V was clipped by 1 base and J by 4 bases; unmatched bases: 4. The germline V gene encodes CDR1 MNHEY and CDR2 SMNVEV (reference sequence).

This chain joins TRBV2 and TRBJ2-1; 9 positions match TRBD1. This CDR3 is 16 amino acids long. Per the germline V gene, CDR1 is SNHLY and CDR2 is FYNNEI. V lost 10 bases and J lost 0; bases outside the gene matches: 10. CDR3 DNA: TGTGCCATCCACCAGGCGACAGGGGGCTCCTACAATGAGCAGTTCTTC. It is translated as CAIHQATGGSYNEQFF.

The chain recombines TRBV28 with TRBJ2-5; 9 positions agree with TRBD1. CDR1 is MDHEN, CDR2 SYDVKM, per germline. CDR3 length: 15 amino acids. Trimming cost V 6 bases and J 2 bases; bases outside gene matches: 7. DNA for the CDR3: TGTGCCAGCAGCCGACTACAGGGGGCTCAAGAGACCCAGTACTTC. Residues: CASSRLQGAQETQYF.

V usage is TRBV6-6 and J usage is TRBJ2-7; TRBD1 is a possible D gene (6 bases). Between the trimmed V and J ends, which lost 7 bases and 1 base, there was a span of 11 bases. This CDR3 spans 13 amino acids. Germline CDR1 reads MNHNY; CDR2 reads SVGAGI (reference sequence). CDR3 nucleotide sequence: TGTGCCAGCATTGGGGACACATCCTACGAGCAGTACTTC. It codes for CASIGDTSYEQYF.

V is TRBV6-5 and J is TRBJ1-1; a possible D gene is TRBD1 (5 bases). V was cut by 7 bases and J by 4 bases, with 16 bases left in between. Germline V lookup: CDR1 MNHEY, CDR2 SVGAGI. This CDR3 is built from 14 residues. The CDR3 region is CASTRGPVSTEAFF. For the CDR3, the DNA is TGTGCCAGCACACGGGGACCGGTCAGCACTGAAGCTTTCTTT.

V gene TRBV7-3 combines with J gene TRBJ1-2; 11 bases are shared with TRBD1. The trim removed 5 bases at V and 4 bases at J, leaving 6 bases unmatched. The V gene's germline CDR1 is SGHTA and CDR2 FQGTGA. CDR3 size: 15 residues. The chain's CDR3 is CASSQGQGGTYGYTF. In nucleotides, the CDR3 is TGTGCCAGCAGCCAGGGACAGGGGGGAACCTATGGCTACACCTTC.

This clone appeared once. The rearrangement uses TRBV15 and TRBJ1-4; possibly TRBD1 for D (6 bases). The germline V and J ends were trimmed by 1 base and 0 bases, with 15 bases remaining between them. From germline, CDR1 is LNHNV and CDR2 YYDKDF (reference sequence). CDR3 length: 18 residues. The CDR3 here is CATSRATGYRATNEKLFF. CDR3 DNA sequence: TGTGCCACCAGCAGAGCTACGGGTTACAGGGCAACTAATGAAAAACTGTTTTTT.

The CDR3 sequence is CAISESGLAGRETQYF. The CDR3 bases are TGTGCCATCAGTGAGTCGGGACTAGCGGGTCGAGAGACCCAGTACTTC. The chain recombines TRBV10-3 with TRBJ2-5; 12 nucleotides line up with TRBD2. Germline loops: CDR1 ENHRY, CDR2 SYGVKD. This CDR3 is 16 amino acids long. Germline trimming cut 0 bases from V and 4 bases from J; bases unmatched to any gene: 3.

This clone appeared once. The chain carries TRBV6-1 and TRBJ2-3, with 9 positions matching TRBD1. V lost 4 bases, J lost 4 bases, and 9 bases stayed unmatched. Germline-derived CDR1 and CDR2 are MNHNS and SASEGT. The CDR3 is 16 amino acids. The CDR3 sequence is CASSAGQGGGADTQYF. The CDR3 DNA reads as TGTGCCAGCAGTGCGGGACAGGGAGGTGGTGCAGATACGCAGTATTTT.